These T cell receptor beta chains were read from a single sample in a study of low-dose radiotherapy and immunotherapy resistance in tumors. TCRdb analysed the reads with MiXCR anew, one entry per CDR3 protein. The sample has roughly 30,000 distinct CDR3 sequences, around 47% seen once. This specimen consisted of PBMCs, obtained after low-dose radiotherapy plus immunotherapy. The source is a male donor with gallbladder cancer. The CDR3 runs from the conserved cysteine through the conserved F or W. A D gene is named only where the DNA matches it firmly. Size values are once, few and many counts, or a class for expanded clones, and some rows have none.

>.|TRBJ2-3|TRBV19|few
TGTGCCAGTAGTCGCCAGGGGATTACTAGGGAGAGCACAGATACGCAGTATTTT
CASSRQGITRESTDTQYF
>TRBD1|TRBJ2-7|TRBV19|once
TGTGCCAGTAGTATCCGGGACAGCTCCTACGAGCAGTACTTC
CASSIRDSSYEQYF
>TRBD2|TRBJ2-1|TRBV5-1|.
TGCGCCAGCAGCTCCGGGATAGCGGGATACAATGAGCAGTTCTTC
CASSSGIAGYNEQFF
>TRBD1|TRBJ1-2|TRBV19|many
TGTGCCAGTAGTATAGACCGAACAGGGGGCTCGGATGGCTACACCTTC
CASSIDRTGGSDGYTF
>.|TRBJ2-3|TRBV5-5|.
TGTGCCAGCAGCTCGGGGGCGGCAGATACGCAGTATTTT
CASSSGAADTQYF
>.|TRBJ2-6|TRBV6-2/TRBV6-3|.
TGTGCCAGCGTCCCCCACTCAGGGGTCGCCAACGTCCTGACTTTC
CASVPHSGVANVLTF
>.|TRBJ1-6|TRBV7-2|once
TGTGCCAGCAGCCTTACAGGTTCACCCCTCCACTTT
CASSLTGSPLHF
>.|TRBJ2-7|TRBV28|.
TGTGCCAGCAGTTTTTCCGGGACCTACGAGCAGTACTTC
CASSFSGTYEQYF
>.|TRBJ1-3|TRBV27|few
TGTGCCAGCAGTTTAGGGGACATACGCTCTGGAAACACCATATATTTT
CASSLGDIRSGNTIYF
>TRBD2|TRBJ2-5|TRBV5-1|many
TGCGCCAGCAGCCTGGGACTAGGAATCGAGACCCAGTACTTC
CASSLGLGIETQYF
>.|TRBJ2-3|TRBV9|.
TGTGCCAGCAGCGTAGGTGGGGGGCGAGGCACAGATACGCAGTATTTT
CASSVGGGRGTDTQYF
>.|TRBJ1-2|TRBV4-1|.
TGCGCCAGCAGCCAAGATCCCACCCGGGGTGGTTACTATGGCTACACCTTC
CASSQDPTRGGYYGYTF
>.|TRBJ2-1|TRBV7-2|medium-sized
TGTGCCAGCAGCGGCAGGGGGGCGGAGCAGTTCTTC
CASSGRGAEQFF
>TRBD1|TRBJ2-1|TRBV11-3|medium-sized
TGTGCCAGCAGCTTAGATCAGGGACAGGCCTACAATGAGCAGTTCTTC
CASSLDQGQAYNEQFF
>TRBD1|TRBJ2-2|TRBV12-3/TRBV12-4|.
TGTGCCAGCAGAGAAGGACAGGGAAACACCGGGGAGCTGTTTTTT
CASREGQGNTGELFF